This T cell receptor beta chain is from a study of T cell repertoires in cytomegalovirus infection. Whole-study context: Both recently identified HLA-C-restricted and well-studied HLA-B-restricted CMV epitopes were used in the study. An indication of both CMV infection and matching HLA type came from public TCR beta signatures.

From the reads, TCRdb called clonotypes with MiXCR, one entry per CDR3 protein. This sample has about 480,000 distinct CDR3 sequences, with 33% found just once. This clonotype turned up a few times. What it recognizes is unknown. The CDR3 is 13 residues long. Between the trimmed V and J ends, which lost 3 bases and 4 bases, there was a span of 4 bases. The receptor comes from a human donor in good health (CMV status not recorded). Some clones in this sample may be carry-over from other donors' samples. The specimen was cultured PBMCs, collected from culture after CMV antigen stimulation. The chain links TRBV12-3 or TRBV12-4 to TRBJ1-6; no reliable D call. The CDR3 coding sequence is TGTGCCAGCAGTTTCGGGTATAATTCACCCCTCCACTTT. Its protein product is CASSFGYNSPLHF.